These 24 T cell receptor beta chains originate from one sample sequenced in a study of human thymus T cells. TCRdb keeps only in-frame clones here, not all; method: immunoSEQ multiplex PCR. The sample has some 120,000 clones; around 94% are singletons. Resections that were taken during corrective heart surgery supplied the thymus tissue. The sequencing sample was made of thymus tissue. The source is a boy under two years old with a congenital heart defect but otherwise immunologically healthy.

The V and J genes are TRBV25-1 and TRBJ1-1; D call uncertain. V was shortened by 0 bases and J by 3 bases, with 8 bases between the two germline ends. Germline CDR1 is MGHDK and CDR2 is SYGVNS. The CDR3 has 14 amino acids. The CDR3 DNA reads as TGTGCCAGCAGTGAATATAACCAGTACACTGAAGCTTTCTTT. Encoded protein: CASSEYNQYTEAFF. Full variable domain (outside the CDR3, taken from reference TRBV25-1 and TRBJ1-1): EADIYQTPRYLVIGTGKKITLECSQTMGHDKMYWYQQDPGMELHLIHYSYGVNSTEKGDLSSESTVSRIRTEHFPLTLESARPSHTSQYLCASSEYNQYTEAFFGQGTRLTVV.

The chain links TRBV6-1 to TRBJ2-1; no definite D call. Germline loops: CDR1 MNHNS, CDR2 SASEGT. Trimming took 2 bases from V and 0 from J, leaving 11 bases between them. The CDR3 loop spans 16 amino acids. CDR3 loop: CASSERRLRSYNEQFF. The CDR3 DNA follows: TGTGCCAGCAGTGAACGGCGACTCCGCTCCTACAATGAGCAGTTCTTC.

J is TRBJ2-1 and V is TRBV4-2; perhaps D is TRBD1 or TRBD2 (5 bases each). The germline gives CDR1 LGHNA, CDR2 YNFKEQ. The ends were cut back, 0 bases at V and 4 bases at J, with 10 bases in the middle. There are 15 residues in the CDR3. The CDR3 region is CASSQDGAPYNEQFF. CDR3 nucleotide sequence: TGTGCCAGCAGCCAAGACGGGGCGCCTTACAATGAGCAGTTCTTC.

This sequence joins TRBV10-2 and TRBJ2-7, with D perhaps being TRBD1 or TRBD2 (7 bases each). The CDR3 has 13 residues. Germline loops: CDR1 WSHSY, CDR2 SAAADI. Trimming stripped 6 bases from V and 6 bases from J, with 15 bases between. CDR3 residues: CASRDREGSEQYF. CDR3 nucleotide sequence: TGCGCCAGCAGAGACAGGGAGGGAAGCGAGCAGTACTTC.

The rearrangement uses TRBV5-4 and TRBJ2-1; maybe TRBD2 (5 bases). Between the trimmed V and J ends, which lost 3 bases and 12 bases, there was a span of 16 bases. This CDR3 comprises 13 residues. Germline CDR1 SGHNT, CDR2 YYREEE (reference sequence). The CDR3 DNA is TGTGCCAGCAGCTCATGGGCCGTCGAGGGGCAGTTCTTC. Translating it yields CASSSWAVEGQFF.

The chain combines TRBV4-1 with TRBJ2-5; D unclear. This CDR3 contains 16 residues. Trimming removed 4 bases from V and 2 bases from J, with 17 bases in between. Per germline, CDR1 MGHRA and CDR2 YSYEKL. DNA of the CDR3: TGCGCCAGCAGCCCATCCTTAAAGGGTCATCAAGAGACCCAGTACTTC. This encodes CASSPSLKGHQETQYF.

The chain is built from TRBV10-2 and TRBJ2-2; 13 bases line up with TRBD2. From germline, CDR1 is WSHSY and CDR2 SAAADI. Losses at the gene ends were 6 bases for V and 6 bases for J; bases not matched to a gene: 4. The CDR3 is 15 amino acids. CDR3 in DNA: TGCGCCAGCAGGGCCACTAGCGGGGGGGCCGGGGAGCTGTTTTTT. Protein sequence: CASRATSGGAGELFF.

The chain links TRBV28 to TRBJ1-2; 8 bases align to TRBD1. V lost 4 bases and J lost 6; bases outside the gene matches: 7. The CDR3 sequence is 14 residues long. Germline V gives CDR1 MDHEN, CDR2 SYDVKM. The CDR3 protein is CASSSRQGRDGYTF. CDR3 nucleotides: TGTGCCAGCAGTTCTCGACAGGGGCGTGATGGCTACACCTTC.

V gene TRBV19 combines with J gene TRBJ2-5; possible D gene TRBD2, 7 bases. Trimming stripped 4 bases from V and 4 bases from J, with 16 bases between. The CDR3 runs 15 residues. The germline CDR1 and CDR2 sequences are LNHDA and SQIVND (reference sequence). This chain's CDR3 is CASSRRGGQGETQYF. The CDR3 DNA reads as TGTGCCAGTAGTAGGAGGGGGGGCCAGGGAGAGACCCAGTACTTC.

V and J are TRBV7-9 and TRBJ1-1, with D unclear. Germline CDR1 reads SEHNR; CDR2 reads FQNEAQ (reference sequence). The length of the CDR3 is 15 residues. The V end was cut by 4 bases, the J end by 5 bases, with 17 bases between. The CDR3 nucleotides are TGTGCCAGCAGCTATACCGGGCGAATGGAAACTGAAGCTTTCTTT. Translation gives CASSYTGRMETEAFF.

This clone occurred once. The chain uses TRBV7-6 and TRBJ2-5; 13 bases align to TRBD2. J lost 0 bases, V lost 5 bases, and 6 bases had no gene match. Germline-derived CDR1 and CDR2 are SGHVS and FNYEAQ. The CDR3 is 17 amino acids. The CDR3 is CASSARTSGGHQETQYF. CDR3 DNA sequence: TGTGCCAGCAGCGCACGGACTAGCGGGGGCCACCAAGAGACCCAGTACTTC.

This chain joins TRBV20-1 and TRBJ2-1; the D is unclear. The CDR3 is 10 amino acids. Trimming stripped 5 bases from V and 9 bases from J, with 8 bases between. Germline V CDR1 and CDR2: DFQATT, SNEGSKA (reference sequence). CDR3 sequence: CSAVSSEQFF. The CDR3, as DNA: TGCAGTGCTGTCTCTAGTGAGCAGTTCTTC.

V gene TRBV11-2 combines with J gene TRBJ2-1; a weak D match, TRBD2 (6 bases). This CDR3 comprises 17 residues. V shed 1 base and J shed 7 bases, with 20 bases lying between them. In germline, CDR1 is SGHAT, CDR2 FQNNGV. CDR3 sequence: CASSLASLGGAGNEQFF. The CDR3 DNA reads as TGTGCCAGCAGCTTAGCGTCATTGGGGGGTGCGGGGAATGAGCAGTTCTTC.

This clone has only one observation. This rearrangement joins TRBV2 to TRBJ1-5; 7 nucleotides line up with TRBD1. This CDR3 comprises 14 residues. The V segment lost 7 bases and the J segment 4 bases; nucleotides outside the gene matches: 7. CDR1 is SNHLY and CDR2 is FYNNEI in the germline V gene. CDR3: CASKGAGMNQPQHF. The CDR3 region has the DNA TGTGCCAGCAAGGGGGCAGGGATGAATCAGCCCCAGCATTTT.

This rearrangement joins TRBV11-2 to TRBJ2-3; 7 bases map to TRBD2. The V and J ends lost 0 bases and 6 bases, in that order; junction bases with no gene match: 9. Germline CDR1 reads SGHAT; CDR2 reads FQNNGV. The CDR3 is 16 amino acids. Written as DNA, the CDR3 is TGTGCCAGCAGCTTAGACCGGGGGGTTCACACTGATACGCAGTATTTT. Translation gives CASSLDRGVHTDTQYF. The whole variable domain, filled in from reference TRBV11-2 and TRBJ2-3, reads EAGVAQSPRYKIIEKRQSVAFWCNPISGHATLYWYQQILGQGPKLLIQFQNNGVVDDSQLPKDRFSAERLKGVDSTLKIQPAKLEDSAVYLCASSLDRGVHTDTQYFGPGTRLTVL.

The CDR3 sequence: CASSRKCRTATCGYTF. The DNA of the CDR3 is TGTGCCAGCAGCCGGAAATGTCGGACAGCCACCTGTGGCTACACCTTC. This sequence joins TRBV14 and TRBJ1-2; perhaps TRBD1 as D (6 bases). CDR3 size: 16 residues. Trimming shortened V by 4 bases and J by 7 bases, and 22 bases separated the two germline ends. CDR1 is SGHDN, CDR2 FVKESK, per germline.

This clone appeared once. This chain uses TRBV27 with TRBJ2-3, with TRBD2 identical over 9 bases. V shed 3 bases and J 2 bases; nucleotides not matched to a gene: 15. CDR1 is MNHEY and CDR2 is SMNVEV in the germline V gene (reference sequence). The CDR3 runs to 19 residues. The CDR3 nucleotides read TGTGCCAGCAGTTTTAGTTGGCTAGCGGGGCCCCAAAACACAGATACGCAGTATTTT. Its translation: CASSFSWLAGPQNTDTQYF.

This chain joins TRBV5-1 and TRBJ2-1; 12 bases align to TRBD2. J lost 7 bases, V lost 3 bases, and 14 bases had no gene match. The germline CDR1 and CDR2 sequences are SGHRS and YFSETQ. There are 18 residues in the CDR3. The CDR3 here is CASSWNPSGGAVDNEQFF. Written as DNA, the CDR3 is TGCGCCAGCAGCTGGAATCCTAGCGGGGGGGCAGTTGATAATGAGCAGTTCTTC.

The chain employs TRBV6-4 and TRBJ2-7; TRBD2 matches 7 bases. Trimming took 6 bases from V and 2 from J; bases not matched to a gene: 10. Looked up from germline, CDR1 is MRHNA and CDR2 is SNTAGT. The CDR3 spans 15 residues. The CDR3 region is CASRDSRRETYEQYF. The CDR3, as DNA: TGTGCCAGCAGAGACAGTAGGCGGGAGACCTACGAGCAGTACTTC.

This chain uses TRBV6-6 with TRBJ2-3, with D unclear. Looked up from germline, CDR1 is MNHNY and CDR2 is SVGAGI (reference sequence). The ends were cut back, 0 bases at V and 1 base at J, with 8 bases in the middle. The CDR3 length is 15 residues. The CDR3 bases are TGTGCCAGCAGTTACTCGAAATCGCGCACAGATACGCAGTATTTT. Translated, it gives CASSYSKSRTDTQYF.

V usage is TRBV4-1 and J usage is TRBJ2-3, with D unclear. Between the trimmed V and J ends, which lost 3 bases and 3 bases, there was a span of 10 bases. The V gene's germline CDR1 is MGHRA and CDR2 YSYEKL. The CDR3 spans 14 residues. CDR3 region: CASSQPQSTDTQYF. The CDR3 DNA reads as TGCGCCAGCAGCCAGCCGCAGTCGACAGATACGCAGTATTTT.

This clone has just one count. This chain connects TRBV2 to TRBJ2-7, with 10 bases lining up with TRBD1. CDR3 length: 17 amino acids. Trimming removed 5 bases from V and 3 bases from J; junction bases left unmatched: 13. Germline loops: CDR1 SNHLY, CDR2 FYNNEI. The CDR3 sequence is CASSPRTRTGGCYEQYF. The CDR3 DNA sequence: TGTGCCAGCAGTCCCCGGACTCGGACAGGGGGATGCTACGAGCAGTACTTC.

The chain joins TRBV6-5 to TRBJ2-6; D not resolved. Germline CDR1 reads MNHEY; CDR2 reads SVGAGI. V lost 7 bases to trimming and J lost 0 bases, with 4 bases between them. The CDR3 length is 13 residues. CDR3 residues: CASTSSGANVLTF. CDR3 DNA sequence: TGTGCCAGCACCAGCTCTGGGGCCAACGTCCTGACTTTC.

The rearrangement joins TRBV5-1 to TRBJ2-7; 7 nucleotides agree with TRBD1. Germline V gene lookup returns CDR1 SGHRS and CDR2 YFSETQ. The junction had 11 bases not matched to a gene; V was cut back by 2 bases and J by 3 bases. The CDR3 sequence is 16 residues long. CDR3 sequence reads: CASSFFPGQSFYEQYF. CDR3 in DNA: TGCGCCAGCAGCTTCTTCCCGGGACAGTCATTCTACGAGCAGTACTTC.